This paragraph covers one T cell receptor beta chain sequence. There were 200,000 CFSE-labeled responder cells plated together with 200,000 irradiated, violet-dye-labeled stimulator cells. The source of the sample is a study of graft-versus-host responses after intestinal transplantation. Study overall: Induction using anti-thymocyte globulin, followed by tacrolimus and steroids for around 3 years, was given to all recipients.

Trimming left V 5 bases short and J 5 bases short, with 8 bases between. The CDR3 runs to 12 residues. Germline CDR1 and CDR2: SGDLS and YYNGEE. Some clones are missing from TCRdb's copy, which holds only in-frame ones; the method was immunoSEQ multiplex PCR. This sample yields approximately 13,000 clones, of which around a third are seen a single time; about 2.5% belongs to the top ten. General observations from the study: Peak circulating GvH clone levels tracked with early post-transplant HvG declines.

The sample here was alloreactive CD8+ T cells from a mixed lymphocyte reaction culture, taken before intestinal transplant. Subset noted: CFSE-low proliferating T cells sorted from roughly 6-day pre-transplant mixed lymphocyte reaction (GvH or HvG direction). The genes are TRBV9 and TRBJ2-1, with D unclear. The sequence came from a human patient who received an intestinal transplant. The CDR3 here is CASRGIDNEQFF. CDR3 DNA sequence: TGTGCCAGCAGGGGCATTGACAATGAGCAGTTCTTC.